Following are 5 T cell receptor beta chains from one sample sequenced in a study of identical twins. A single record per CDR3 protein comes from TCRdb applying MiXCR to the 5' RACE reads. In the table there are a few hundred thousand distinct CDR3 sequences, approximately 10% of which are singletons. The sample comprised memory T cells sorted from blood. The receptors were sampled from a man aged 50 to 60 in good health.

The table lists this clonotype with many counts. CDR3 DNA sequence: TGTGCCAGCAGCCACCTCTACACCGGGGAGCTGTTTTTT. Protein product: CASSHLYTGELFF. The J gene is TRBJ2-2, the V gene TRBV3-1; D is uncertain. The CDR3 runs to 13 residues. V gave up 3 bases and J gave up 3 bases, with 5 bases separating them. Germline CDR1 reads LGHDT; CDR2 reads YNNKEL (reference sequence).

This clonotype was observed many times. The chain is built from TRBV2 and TRBJ2-3, with 7 nucleotides matching TRBD1. J gave up 6 bases and V 7 bases, and 16 bases lay outside the gene matches. CDR3 length: 16 residues. From germline, CDR1 is SNHLY and CDR2 FYNNEI. The CDR3 DNA reads as TGTGCCAGCATCCTTGACAGGGCCTCTAAGAGGGATACGCAGTATTTT. This gives the protein CASILDRASKRDTQYF.

This clonotype was seen a handful of times. V and J are TRBV6-6 and TRBJ2-1; 10 nucleotides agree with TRBD1. The CDR3 has 13 amino acids. Trimming took 7 bases from V and 7 from J; bases not matched to a gene: 4. Per germline, CDR1 MNHNY and CDR2 SVGAGI (reference sequence). The CDR3 loop reads CASTGGQGNEQFF. CDR3 DNA sequence: TGTGCCAGCACGGGGGGACAGGGGAATGAGCAGTTCTTC.

This clonotype has ten or more counts. The J gene is TRBJ2-4, the V gene TRBV6-5, with D perhaps matching TRBD1 or TRBD2 (5 bases each). The CDR3 runs to 15 residues. CDR1 is MNHEY and CDR2 is SVGAGI in the germline V gene. Trimming removed 2 bases from V and 0 bases from J, with 8 bases in between. The CDR3 region is CASSYLGGAKNIQYF. CDR3 in DNA: TGTGCCAGCAGTTACCTTGGGGGAGCCAAAAACATTCAGTACTTC.

The chain couples TRBV12-3 or TRBV12-4 to TRBJ2-7; D is perhaps TRBD1 (6 bases). V gave up 6 bases and J gave up 9 bases, with 15 bases separating them. This CDR3 contains 12 residues. DNA of the CDR3: TGTGCCAGCAGGGGGGCCTTGGGCGGGCAGTACTTC. Residues: CASRGALGGQYF.